Listed here are 3 T cell receptor beta chains from one sample, sequenced in a study of Tregs in tolerant kidney transplant recipients. Clones were sequenced by immunoSEQ multiplex PCR, and TCRdb holds only the in-frame ones, with some missing. The sample holds about 240,000 clones; 65% to 85% are singletons and the top ten take around 0.68%. The sample taken for sequencing was CD4+ T cells from blood. These receptors were obtained from a human donor in good health.

This clone was detected only a few times. The V gene is TRBV10-1, the J gene TRBJ2-1; TRBD2 aligns across 9 bases. Germline CDR1 WNHNN, CDR2 SYGVQD (reference sequence). This CDR3 is 13 amino acids long. V was clipped by 11 bases and J by 8 bases; unmatched bases: 10. The CDR3 DNA is TGCGCCTCCGGGGCTAGCGGGAATTATGAGCAGTTCTTC. Protein sequence: CASGASGNYEQFF.

This clone was recorded once. This rearrangement joins TRBV10-2 to TRBJ2-2; no reliable D call. CDR3 length equals 13 residues. The V end lost 2 bases, the J end lost 8 bases, and 9 bases lay between the germline ends. Germline CDR1 reads WSHSY; CDR2 reads SAAADI. The CDR3 DNA is TGCGCCAGCAGTGAGACCTACCTAGGGGAGCTGTTTTTT. It codes for CASSETYLGELFF.

This clone was picked up a small number of times. The rearrangement links TRBV5-1 to TRBJ1-2; tentatively, D is TRBD1 (5 bases). Germline-derived CDR1 and CDR2 are SGHRS and YFSETQ. The CDR3 has 14 amino acids. Between the trimmed V and J ends, which lost 0 bases and 3 bases, there was a span of 9 bases. DNA for the CDR3: TGCGCCAGCAGCTTGGGTGGGGGAGACTATGGCTACACCTTC. Protein sequence: CASSLGGGDYGYTF.